The rows below give T cell receptor beta chains drawn from one sample of a study of blood T cell repertoires in COVID-19. This table comes from immunoSEQ multiplex PCR, and its TCRdb copy is limited to in-frame clones, with some not included. The sample includes about 180,000 clones, about 81% of them seen just once. The sample taken for sequencing was peripheral blood. The source is a woman in her 70s with acute or convalescent COVID-19. Both conserved end residues are part of each CDR3. Fields, in order: V gene, clone size, D gene, J gene, CDR3 protein, CDR3 DNA. A D gene is named only where the DNA matches it firmly. Some rows mark clone size as missing; the rest say once, few, many or name a class of expanded clone.

V gene: TRBV2; clone size: .; D gene: .; J gene: TRBJ1-5; CDR3 protein: CASSEGGPPRPQHF; CDR3 DNA: TGTGCCAGCAGTGAGGGAGGCCCCCCTCGGCCCCAGCATTTT
V gene: TRBV7-2; clone size: .; D gene: TRBD2; J gene: TRBJ2-5; CDR3 protein: CASSGRAGETQYF; CDR3 DNA: TGTGCCAGCAGCGGGAGGGCCGGGGAGACCCAGTACTTC
V gene: TRBV4-2; clone size: .; D gene: .; J gene: TRBJ1-1; CDR3 protein: CASSGGSQGGESTEAFF; CDR3 DNA: TGTGCCAGCAGCGGAGGGTCCCAGGGCGGTGAGTCCACTGAAGCTTTCTTT
V gene: TRBV6-6; clone size: .; D gene: .; J gene: TRBJ2-7; CDR3 protein: CASIRGAPYEQYF; CDR3 DNA: TGTGCCAGCATACGGGGGGCCCCCTACGAGCAGTACTTC
V gene: TRBV10-3; clone size: .; D gene: .; J gene: TRBJ1-1; CDR3 protein: CAISEYEGFDAFF; CDR3 DNA: TGTGCCATCAGTGAGTATGAGGGATTCGATGCTTTCTTT
V gene: TRBV7-7; clone size: .; D gene: TRBD2; J gene: TRBJ2-3; CDR3 protein: CASSPGLAGLDTQYF; CDR3 DNA: TGTGCCAGCAGCCCGGGACTAGCGGGATTAGATACGCAGTATTTT
V gene: TRBV19; clone size: .; D gene: .; J gene: TRBJ1-1; CDR3 protein: CASTEGGRISVNTEAFF; CDR3 DNA: TGTGCCAGTACGGAAGGGGGACGGATTTCTGTGAACACTGAAGCTTTCTTT
V gene: TRBV7-8; clone size: .; D gene: .; J gene: TRBJ1-1; CDR3 protein: CASSLEAGWATEAFF; CDR3 DNA: TGTGCCAGCAGCTTAGAGGCGGGATGGGCCACTGAAGCTTTCTTT
V gene: TRBV4-3; clone size: .; D gene: TRBD1; J gene: TRBJ2-5; CDR3 protein: CASSQGQGVPETQYF; CDR3 DNA: TGCGCCAGCAGCCAAGGACAGGGGGTCCCAGAGACCCAGTACTTC
V gene: TRBV10-3; clone size: .; D gene: TRBD2; J gene: TRBJ2-2; CDR3 protein: CAISDSASGRGNGELFF; CDR3 DNA: TGTGCCATCAGTGATTCGGCTAGCGGGAGAGGGAACGGGGAGCTGTTTTTT
V gene: TRBV7-2; clone size: .; D gene: TRBD2; J gene: TRBJ2-7; CDR3 protein: CASSPWVSGGILEQYF; CDR3 DNA: TGTGCCAGCAGCCCGTGGGTAAGCGGGGGGATCCTCGAGCAGTACTTC
V gene: TRBV19; clone size: .; D gene: TRBD1; J gene: TRBJ1-5; CDR3 protein: CASSTRGRNQPQHF; CDR3 DNA: TGTGCCAGTAGTACCAGGGGGAGGAATCAGCCCCAGCATTTT
V gene: TRBV28; clone size: .; D gene: .; J gene: TRBJ1-5; CDR3 protein: CASAGGNQPQHF; CDR3 DNA: TGTGCCAGCGCGGGCGGCAATCAGCCCCAGCATTTT
V gene: TRBV5-4; clone size: once; D gene: .; J gene: TRBJ2-7; CDR3 protein: CASSRGFDGTLNYEQYF; CDR3 DNA: TGTGCCAGCAGCAGGGGATTCGATGGGACTCTTAACTACGAGCAGTACTTC
V gene: TRBV4-1; clone size: once; D gene: .; J gene: TRBJ2-5; CDR3 protein: CASSQVVSDTGTQYF; CDR3 DNA: TGCGCCAGCAGCCAAGTAGTCAGCGATACTGGGACCCAGTACTTC
V gene: TRBV3-1/TRBV3-2; clone size: .; D gene: .; J gene: TRBJ1-1; CDR3 protein: CASSQVLQGEAFF; CDR3 DNA: TGTGCCAGCAGCCAAGTCCTTCAGGGCGAAGCTTTCTTT
V gene: TRBV27; clone size: .; D gene: .; J gene: TRBJ1-1; CDR3 protein: CASILVGGQQSLNTEAFF; CDR3 DNA: TGTGCCAGCATTCTAGTGGGGGGTCAGCAATCTCTGAACACTGAAGCTTTCTTT
V gene: TRBV6-5; clone size: .; D gene: TRBD1; J gene: TRBJ2-1; CDR3 protein: CASSSLRTGMEGEQFF; CDR3 DNA: TGTGCCAGCAGTTCCCTCCGGACAGGGATGGAAGGTGAGCAGTTCTTC
V gene: TRBV3-1/TRBV3-2; clone size: many; D gene: .; J gene: TRBJ1-6; CDR3 protein: CASSQSALQHDSPLHF; CDR3 DNA: TGTGCCAGCAGCCAATCCGCCCTACAGCACGATTCACCCCTCCACTTT
V gene: TRBV19; clone size: .; D gene: TRBD2; J gene: TRBJ2-7; CDR3 protein: CASSIASGGLYEQYF; CDR3 DNA: TGTGCCAGTAGTATCGCGAGCGGGGGGCTATACGAGCAGTACTTC
V gene: TRBV28; clone size: .; D gene: TRBD1; J gene: TRBJ2-5; CDR3 protein: CASSSQRGLETQYF; CDR3 DNA: TGTGCCAGCAGTTCTCAGAGGGGGCTGGAGACCCAGTACTTC
V gene: TRBV2; clone size: .; D gene: .; J gene: TRBJ2-3; CDR3 protein: CASSEARSVDTQYF; CDR3 DNA: TGTGCCAGCAGTGAAGCCAGGTCTGTCGATACGCAGTATTTT
V gene: TRBV4-3; clone size: .; D gene: .; J gene: TRBJ1-2; CDR3 protein: CASSQGGRGYTF; CDR3 DNA: TGCGCCAGCAGCCAAGGGGGGCGGGGCTACACCTTC
V gene: TRBV4-2; clone size: few; D gene: .; J gene: TRBJ2-1; CDR3 protein: CASSQGRGGEQFF; CDR3 DNA: TGTGCCAGCAGCCAAGGGCGGGGTGGTGAGCAGTTCTTC
V gene: TRBV7-3; clone size: .; D gene: TRBD2; J gene: TRBJ2-2; CDR3 protein: CASRRDYNTGELFF; CDR3 DNA: TGTGCCAGCAGACGGGACTATAACACCGGGGAGCTGTTTTTT
V gene: TRBV28; clone size: .; D gene: .; J gene: TRBJ1-2; CDR3 protein: CASSFETARGYTF; CDR3 DNA: TGTGCCAGCAGTTTCGAGACAGCCCGTGGCTACACCTTC
V gene: TRBV24-1; clone size: .; D gene: TRBD2; J gene: TRBJ2-2; CDR3 protein: CATSDGLASNTGELFF; CDR3 DNA: TGTGCCACCAGTGATGGACTAGCCTCGAACACCGGGGAGCTGTTTTTT
V gene: TRBV19; clone size: .; D gene: .; J gene: TRBJ1-4; CDR3 protein: CASSTQTGLNEKLFF; CDR3 DNA: TGTGCCAGTAGTACTCAGACAGGACTTAATGAAAAACTGTTTTTT
V gene: TRBV14; clone size: .; D gene: TRBD1; J gene: TRBJ1-2; CDR3 protein: CASSQGTGTGYTF; CDR3 DNA: TGTGCCAGCAGCCAGGGGACAGGGACCGGCTACACCTTC
V gene: TRBV4-3; clone size: .; D gene: .; J gene: TRBJ1-3; CDR3 protein: CASSPWDNSGNTIYF; CDR3 DNA: TGCGCCAGCAGTCCTTGGGACAACTCTGGAAACACCATATATTTT
V gene: TRBV18; clone size: .; D gene: .; J gene: TRBJ1-2; CDR3 protein: CASSPSGMDGYTF; CDR3 DNA: TGTGCCAGCTCACCCTCAGGGATGGATGGCTACACCTTC
V gene: TRBV29-1; clone size: .; D gene: .; J gene: TRBJ1-2; CDR3 protein: CSVDQGPGYGYTF; CDR3 DNA: TGCAGCGTTGACCAAGGTCCAGGCTATGGCTACACCTTC
V gene: TRBV7-8; clone size: .; D gene: TRBD1; J gene: TRBJ2-1; CDR3 protein: CASSPSAGTGLNEQFF; CDR3 DNA: TGTGCCAGCAGCCCTAGTGCCGGGACAGGGCTCAATGAGCAGTTCTTC
V gene: TRBV24-1; clone size: .; D gene: .; J gene: TRBJ2-3; CDR3 protein: CATSDFAAGTDTQYF; CDR3 DNA: TGTGCCACCAGTGATTTCGCGGCGGGAACAGATACGCAGTATTTT
V gene: TRBV27; clone size: few; D gene: TRBD1; J gene: TRBJ2-7; CDR3 protein: CATMGYRGSYEQYF; CDR3 DNA: TGTGCCACCATGGGTTACAGGGGGTCCTACGAGCAGTACTTC